This T cell receptor beta chain comes out of a study of shared clonotypes between healthy human individuals. Each donor was a Caucasian adult residing in Nashville, Tennessee. The germline V gene has CDR1 MNHNY and CDR2 SVGAGI (reference sequence). Trimming removed 5 bases at V and 9 bases at J, with 14 bases between. The CDR3 extends over 13 amino acids. Study-wide results and limits: How much donors shared clonotypes was expected to be affected by sequencing depth.

As concerns this clone: Its antigen is as yet unknown.

The assay was run at deep level. The authors sequenced unsorted PBMC DNA on ten immunoSEQ deep assay plates. The table came from immunoSEQ multiplex PCR; TCRdb's copy has only in-frame clones and leaves some out. The sample has 490,000 or so clones, approximately 80% seen once; the top ten hold 13%. This rearrangement joins TRBV6-6 to TRBJ1-5; no clear D gene. The TCR comes from a woman in her forties in good health. Some clones in this sample may be carry-over from other donors' samples. Source material: PBMCs. CDR3 sequence: CASSKDHFRPQHF. CDR3 DNA: TGTGCCAGCAGTAAAGATCATTTTCGGCCCCAGCATTTT.